These 27 T cell receptor beta chains share one sample of origin, sequenced in a study of T cell responses to AZD1222 COVID-19 vaccine. Sequenced by immunoSEQ multiplex PCR; TCRdb stores in-frame clones only, minus some. This table holds 75,000 to 90,000 clones, approximately 89% found once. The sample in question was peripheral blood, obtained 28 days after the second AZD1222 dose. All receptors derive from an adult who received the AZD1222 COVID-19 vaccine.

This chain joins TRBV4-2 and TRBJ2-1; no firm D call. V lost 1 base to trimming and J lost 4 bases, with 11 bases between them. The CDR3 length is 15 residues. CDR1 and CDR2 from the germline V gene are LGHNA and YNFKEQ. CDR3 coding DNA: TGTGCCAGCAGCCAAGTCGAACCTCCGTACAATGAGCAGTTCTTC. This codes for CASSQVEPPYNEQFF.

The CDR3 region is CASSRGRALTDTQYF. As DNA, the CDR3 is TGCGCCAGCAGCCGCGGGAGGGCCCTCACAGATACGCAGTATTTT. The chain joins TRBV10-2 to TRBJ2-3; the match to TRBD2 covers 9 bases. The CDR3 is 15 amino acids. V was clipped by 6 bases and J by 2 bases; unmatched bases: 6. CDR1 is WSHSY and CDR2 is SAAADI in the germline V gene.

The V call is TRBV2, the J call TRBJ2-3; the D call may be TRBD1 or TRBD2 (5 bases each). The CDR3 totals 18 residues. Germline V CDR1 and CDR2: SNHLY, FYNNEI. Between the trimmed V and J ends, which lost 1 base and 0 bases, there was a span of 17 bases. The CDR3 spells CASSEVGVMGGSTDTQYF. For the CDR3, the DNA is TGTGCCAGCAGTGAAGTGGGGGTGATGGGCGGGAGCACAGATACGCAGTATTTT.

This chain uses TRBV27 with TRBJ1-6, with D uncertain. Germline-derived CDR1 and CDR2 are MNHEY and SMNVEV (reference sequence). The V gene lost 5 bases and the J gene lost 9 bases, with 11 bases spanning the gap. This CDR3 has 13 amino acids. The CDR3 DNA sequence: TGTGCCAGCAGTATTACTCGGGGTTCACCCCTCCACTTT. Translation gives CASSITRGSPLHF.

The V call is TRBV27, the J call TRBJ2-2, with 10 bases lining up with TRBD1. The junction had 6 bases not matched to a gene; V was cut back by 7 bases and J by 1 base. Germline V CDR1 and CDR2: MNHEY, SMNVEV (reference sequence). The CDR3 is made up of 16 amino acids. As DNA, the CDR3 is TGTGCCAGCAAAGCCGACAGGGGGCGGAACACCGGGGAGCTGTTTTTT. Amino acids: CASKADRGRNTGELFF.

The rearrangement uses TRBV27 and TRBJ2-7; the D gene is possibly TRBD1 (5 bases). Germline V gene sequence: CDR1 MNHEY, CDR2 SMNVEV (reference sequence). This CDR3 has 16 amino acids. The V end lost 6 bases, the J end lost 0 bases, and 18 bases lay between the germline ends. The CDR3 DNA is TGTGCCAGCAGGTCGCGATGGCAGGGAACCTCCTACGAGCAGTACTTC. Amino acid sequence: CASRSRWQGTSYEQYF.

The chain's CDR3 is CSVAGTSAYNEQFF. For the CDR3, the DNA is TGCAGCGTCGCCGGGACTAGCGCCTACAATGAGCAGTTCTTC. The chain employs TRBV29-1 and TRBJ2-1, with TRBD2 matching 10 bases. V lost 6 bases and J lost 2; bases outside the gene matches: 4. CDR1 and CDR2 from the germline V gene are SQVTM and ANQGSEA. This CDR3 has 14 residues.

This clone was seen only once. The chain recombines TRBV6-2 or TRBV6-3 with TRBJ2-6; perhaps TRBD1 as D (6 bases). V was trimmed by 6 bases and J by 2 bases, leaving 8 bases between them. Germline CDR1 reads MNHEY; CDR2 reads SVGEGT. The CDR3 has 14 amino acids. For the CDR3, the DNA is TGTGCCAGCAGCCCAGGGGCTGGGGCCAACGTCCTGACTTTC. Encoded protein: CASSPGAGANVLTF.

The J gene is TRBJ2-5, the V gene TRBV30; D gene ambiguous. The CDR3 is 12 amino acids. Trimming stripped 7 bases from V and 1 base from J, with 10 bases between. Germline V gene lookup returns CDR1 GTSNPN and CDR2 SVGIG (reference sequence). The CDR3 sequence: CASAEIQETQYF. The DNA for the CDR3 is TGTGCCTCGGCGGAAATCCAAGAGACCCAGTACTTC.

The rearrangement joins TRBV2 to TRBJ1-4; a weak D match, TRBD1 (5 bases). The CDR3 sequence is 15 residues long. CDR1 SNHLY and CDR2 FYNNEI come from the germline V gene. Trimming left V 3 bases short and J 5 bases short, with 13 bases between. The CDR3, as DNA: TGTGCCAGCAGTGATTGGGGGACTGGGAATGAAAAACTGTTTTTT. It translates to CASSDWGTGNEKLFF.

This clone was found once. This rearrangement joins TRBV28 to TRBJ1-2, with a tentative D call TRBD1 (6 bases). Trimming left V 8 bases short and J 5 bases short, with 9 bases between. This CDR3 region has 11 residues. Germline V gene lookup returns CDR1 MDHEN and CDR2 SYDVKM. The CDR3 nucleotides read TGTGCCAGCGAAGGGGGATATGGCTACACCTTC. This translates into CASEGGYGYTF.

The V gene is TRBV13, the J gene TRBJ2-2, with D maybe TRBD1 (6 bases). Germline V gene data show CDR1 as PRHDT and CDR2 as FYEKMQ (reference sequence). The ends were cut back, 7 bases at V and 0 bases at J, with 12 bases in the middle. CDR3 length equals 15 residues. CDR3 sequence: CASTTGTSNTGELFF. As DNA, the CDR3 is TGTGCCAGCACTACCGGGACATCGAACACCGGGGAGCTGTTTTTT.

DNA of the CDR3: TGTGCCAGCAGTTTAGTTGACAGGGCCCACTATGGCTACACCTTC. Its translation: CASSLVDRAHYGYTF. The V gene is TRBV28, the J gene TRBJ1-2, with 7 bases identical to TRBD1. With V trimmed by 2 bases and J by 3 bases, 6 bases remained unmatched. This CDR3 has 15 residues. Germline V gives CDR1 MDHEN, CDR2 SYDVKM.

CDR3 amino acids: CATSSDRGETQYF. In nucleotides, the CDR3 is TGTGCCACCAGCTCTGACAGGGGTGAGACCCAGTACTTC. This chain joins TRBV15 and TRBJ2-5, with 8 bases identical to TRBD1. Germline V gene sequence: CDR1 LNHNV, CDR2 YYDKDF (reference sequence). CDR3 length equals 13 residues. The ends lost 5 bases at V and 5 bases at J; junction bases unmatched: 4.

The rearrangement uses TRBV19 and TRBJ2-7, with 8 bases matching TRBD1. The CDR3 sequence is 14 residues long. V trimming: 3 bases; J trimming: 0 bases; junction bases outside the gene matches: 1. CDR1 is LNHDA, CDR2 SQIVND, per germline (reference sequence). Written as DNA, the CDR3 is TGTGCCAGTAGTATCGACAGGGGCTCCTACGAGCAGTACTTC. Translation gives CASSIDRGSYEQYF.

This clone was observed a single time. The chain couples TRBV5-5 to TRBJ2-7, with 8 bases identical to TRBD1. This CDR3 region has 15 residues. The trim removed 1 base at V and 4 bases at J, leaving 7 bases unmatched. Germline V CDR1 and CDR2: SGHKS, YYEKEE (reference sequence). CDR3 region: CASSLSTGVMYEQYF. CDR3 DNA sequence: TGTGCCAGCAGCTTGTCGACAGGGGTTATGTACGAGCAGTACTTC.

This clone was seen just once. The chain couples TRBV28 to TRBJ1-2, with a possible D match to TRBD1 (5 bases). The CDR3 has 14 amino acids. V lost 5 bases, J lost 7 bases, and 17 bases lay in between. The germline gives CDR1 MDHEN, CDR2 SYDVKM. CDR3 protein: CASSPRGREVGYTF. CDR3 DNA sequence: TGTGCCAGCAGTCCCCGGGGCAGGGAAGTTGGCTACACCTTC.

The chain carries TRBV28 and TRBJ1-2, with 9 bases matching TRBD1. From germline, CDR1 is MDHEN and CDR2 SYDVKM. The length of the CDR3 is 15 residues. V gave up 4 bases and J gave up 7 bases; unmatched junction bases: 10. CDR3 region: CASSWGGQGVSGYTF. The CDR3 bases are TGTGCCAGCAGTTGGGGGGGACAGGGCGTTTCTGGCTACACCTTC.

CDR3 sequence: CASSREWGTGNTIYF. CDR3 DNA sequence: TGTGCCAGCAGCCGTGAGTGGGGAACTGGAAACACCATATATTTT. The rearrangement links TRBV11-2 to TRBJ1-3; D is ambiguous. CDR1 and CDR2 from the germline V gene are SGHAT and FQNNGV. CDR3 length: 15 residues. Trimming shortened V by 5 bases and J by 2 bases, and 13 bases separated the two germline ends.

This chain connects TRBV5-1 to TRBJ2-3, with 10 bases identical to TRBD2. The J segment lost 1 base and the V segment lost 1 base, leaving 3 bases of the junction unmatched. The CDR3 spans 16 residues. The germline V gene encodes CDR1 SGHRS and CDR2 YFSETQ. The CDR3 loop is CASSLWGTSGTDTQYF. CDR3 DNA sequence: TGCGCCAGCAGCTTGTGGGGGACTAGCGGCACAGATACGCAGTATTTT.

The rearrangement joins TRBV19 to TRBJ2-7; D is perhaps TRBD1 or TRBD2 (5 bases each). The CDR3 runs to 13 residues. Germline loops: CDR1 LNHDA, CDR2 SQIVND (reference sequence). Trimming left V 3 bases short and J 2 bases short, with 8 bases between. CDR3 amino acids: CASSMGRAYEQYF. CDR3 sequence (DNA): TGTGCCAGTAGTATGGGACGGGCCTACGAGCAGTACTTC.

The chain employs TRBV24-1 and TRBJ2-3, with 12 bases aligning to TRBD2. Unmatched junction bases numbered 2, after V lost 4 bases and J lost 4 bases. The germline gives CDR1 KGHDR, CDR2 SFDVKD. The CDR3 extends over 15 amino acids. The CDR3 region is CATSELAGGPDTQYF. The CDR3, as DNA: TGTGCCACCAGTGAGCTAGCGGGAGGGCCAGATACGCAGTATTTT.

The CDR3 sequence: CASSQDEREGYEQYF. In DNA form, the CDR3 reads TGCGCCAGCAGCCAAGATGAGCGGGAGGGGTACGAGCAGTACTTC. The genes are TRBV4-3 and TRBJ2-7, with 10 bases that match TRBD2. V was clipped by 0 bases and J by 4 bases; unmatched bases: 3. The CDR3 spans 15 residues. Germline lookup yields CDR1 LGHNA and CDR2 YSLEER.

This chain joins TRBV15 and TRBJ1-2; weak D call: TRBD1 (6 bases). The germline gives CDR1 LNHNV, CDR2 YYDKDF (reference sequence). The V end was cut by 5 bases, the J end by 8 bases, with 12 bases between. The CDR3 contains 12 residues. CDR3 in amino acids: CATSLSGGGYTF. CDR3 DNA sequence: TGTGCCACCAGCCTCAGCGGGGGCGGCTACACCTTC.

This chain links TRBV30 with TRBJ1-1; D is unresolved. The germline V and J ends were trimmed by 2 bases and 3 bases, with 7 bases remaining between them. The germline gives CDR1 GTSNPN, CDR2 SVGIG (reference sequence). The CDR3 contains 12 residues. The CDR3 sequence: CAWSPADTEAFF. In DNA form, the CDR3 reads TGTGCCTGGAGTCCCGCCGACACTGAAGCTTTCTTT.

The V gene is TRBV24-1, the J gene TRBJ1-3; D remains unclear. The germline V gene has CDR1 KGHDR and CDR2 SFDVKD. The CDR3 runs 16 residues. V shed 4 bases and J shed 4 bases, with 16 bases lying between them. Here the CDR3 DNA reads TGTGCCACCAGTGAGGACCGGGATGCTGGGGGAAACACCATATATTTT. Its protein product is CATSEDRDAGGNTIYF.

The chain couples TRBV21-1 to TRBJ1-5. TRBV21-1 is a pseudogene segment. The CDR3 is 15 residues long. CDR3 DNA sequence: TGTGCCAGCAGCAAGGAAGGGTATGGCAATCAGCCCCAGCATTTT. It yields the protein CASSKEGYGNQPQHF.